The 16 T cell receptor beta chains given below trace back to one sample, sequenced in a study of T-cell memory formation after mild COVID-19 (dated by TCRdb to the early 2020s). The receptor library was made with 5' RACE. Instrument on record: Illumina NovaSeq 6000. The public sequencing data were trimmed at Q25 with fastp and processed into clonotypes with MiXCR by TCRdb, which kept only in-frame beta chains. Each record represents a unique CDR3 protein, reported with the most common genes and DNA among its rows. The sample includes 150,000 to 200,000 distinct CDR3 sequences, with about 28% observed a single time. The ten largest account for 12% of the sample. What was sequenced was PBMCs or a T cell subset sorted from them (not recorded which). The receptors derive from an adult woman who had mild COVID-19 (a few samples of this study predate the infection). The sample titles of this study are shuffled in the database, so cell type and time point are left out; the donor was told from shared clones.

A few counts support this clonotype. The chain employs TRBV6-5 and TRBJ1-2; D ambiguous. CDR1 is MNHEY, CDR2 SVGAGI, per germline. CDR3 size: 14 residues. V lost 4 bases and J 5 bases, leaving 14 bases between the germline ends. DNA for the CDR3: TGTGCCAGCAGTTGGAGGTCGGGCTCGTATGGCTACACCTTC. Translating gives CASSWRSGSYGYTF.

This clonotype appeared a few times. This chain links TRBV11-3 with TRBJ2-7, with TRBD2 matching 9 bases. Germline CDR1 reads SGHNT; CDR2 reads YENEEA. Trimming at V came to 1 base and at J to 6 bases, leaving 10 bases not matched to a gene. The length of the CDR3 is 16 residues. The CDR3 loop is CASSLVGGGRASEQYF. For the CDR3, the DNA is TGTGCCAGCAGCTTAGTCGGCGGCGGGAGGGCCTCCGAGCAGTACTTC.

The chain couples TRBV3-1 to TRBJ2-1; maybe TRBD2 (6 bases). The CDR3 consists of 17 residues. Germline CDR1 reads LGHDT; CDR2 reads YNNKEL (reference sequence). Trimming cost V 4 bases and J 1 base, with 17 bases left between them. CDR3 region: CASSPRGAGRSYNEQFF. For the CDR3, the DNA is TGTGCCAGCAGCCCCCGCGGGGCAGGGAGGTCCTACAATGAGCAGTTCTTC.

The gene calls are TRBV12-3 or TRBV12-4 and TRBJ1-6; 8 bases match TRBD1. With 5 bases clipped from V and 10 bases from J, the junction kept 10 bases outside the gene matches. CDR3 size: 15 residues. Here the CDR3 reads CASSPDRVLISPLHF. The DNA of the CDR3 is TGTGCCAGCAGTCCGGACAGGGTGTTAATATCACCCCTCCACTTT.

This clonotype was observed a handful of times. The chain uses TRBV12-3 or TRBV12-4 and TRBJ2-2; D is ambiguous. The V end was cut by 4 bases, the J end by 3 bases, with 0 bases between. CDR3 length equals 11 residues. In DNA, the CDR3 is TGTGCCAGCAGTTACACCGGGGAGCTGTTTTTT. Amino acid sequence: CASSYTGELFF.

This rearrangement joins TRBV7-3 to TRBJ2-5; D might be TRBD1 (5 bases). The germline V gene has CDR1 SGHTA and CDR2 FQGTGA. The CDR3 is 12 amino acids. Trimming shortened V by 3 bases and J by 9 bases, and 11 bases separated the two germline ends. DNA for the CDR3: TGTGCCAGCAGCTTCTCAGGGAAGCCCCAGTACTTC. This gives the protein CASSFSGKPQYF.

This clonotype was recorded only once. V and J are TRBV9 and TRBJ1-1; D remains unclear. V was cut by 6 bases and J by 1 base, with 10 bases left in between. Germline assignment: CDR1 SGDLS and CDR2 YYNGEE. The length of the CDR3 is 13 residues. CDR3 DNA: TGTGCCAGCACGGTGCCCCCGAACACTGAAGCTTTCTTT. Translating gives CASTVPPNTEAFF.

The V call is TRBV9, the J call TRBJ2-7; TRBD2 might be the D (5 bases). The V gene lost 5 bases and the J gene lost 3 bases, with 18 bases spanning the gap. This CDR3 region has 15 residues. Germline V CDR1 and CDR2: SGDLS, YYNGEE. The chain's CDR3 is CASSWGAETYYEQYF. As DNA, the CDR3 is TGTGCCAGCAGTTGGGGAGCCGAAACCTACTACGAGCAGTACTTC.

This clonotype was observed a handful of times. The V gene is TRBV4-2, the J gene TRBJ2-1; 14 nucleotides agree with TRBD2. In germline, CDR1 is LGHNA, CDR2 YNFKEQ. The V gene end was trimmed by 2 bases and the J gene end by 8 bases; junction bases not matched to a gene: 5. The CDR3 runs to 16 residues. This CDR3 reads CASSQSGTSGSDEQFF. Here the CDR3 DNA reads TGTGCCAGCAGCCAATCCGGGACTAGCGGGAGCGATGAGCAGTTCTTC.

The chain joins TRBV5-1 to TRBJ2-2; 12 bases agree with TRBD1. Per germline, CDR1 SGHRS and CDR2 YFSETQ. V lost 4 bases, J lost 3 bases, and 1 base stayed unmatched. This CDR3 has 15 residues. CDR3 region: CASSRDRGHTGELFF. Here the CDR3 DNA reads TGCGCCAGCAGCAGGGACAGGGGGCACACCGGGGAGCTGTTTTTT.

This clonotype was counted between two and nine times. The CDR3 is CATSVGGLTEAFF. The CDR3 region has the DNA TGTGCCACCAGTGTAGGGGGCCTCACTGAAGCTTTCTTT. The V and J genes are TRBV24-1 and TRBJ1-1, with TRBD1 matching over 7 bases. CDR1 is KGHDR and CDR2 is SFDVKD in the germline V gene. The CDR3 runs to 13 residues. Unmatched junction bases numbered 3, after V lost 5 bases and J lost 4 bases.

The gene calls are TRBV7-2 and TRBJ2-5; 7 bases align to TRBD1. The V segment lost 5 bases and the J segment 4 bases; nucleotides outside the gene matches: 10. This CDR3 spans 15 amino acids. Germline V gene sequence: CDR1 SGHTA, CDR2 FQGNSA. This CDR3 reads CASSPDRVGGETQYF. CDR3 bases: TGTGCCAGCAGCCCAGACAGGGTTGGGGGAGAGACCCAGTACTTC.

This clonotype occurred a few times. The chain employs TRBV6-6 and TRBJ2-7; 8 bases match TRBD2. In germline, CDR1 is MNHNY, CDR2 SVGAGI (reference sequence). V lost 8 bases to trimming and J lost 0 bases; unmatched junction nucleotides: 6. There are 14 residues in the CDR3. CDR3 protein: CASRGGLSSYEQYF. The CDR3 nucleotides read TGTGCCAGCCGGGGGGGCCTGAGCTCCTACGAGCAGTACTTC.

This clonotype was observed a few times. V is TRBV9 and J is TRBJ2-3, with D unresolved. CDR1 SGDLS and CDR2 YYNGEE come from the germline V gene. The CDR3 is 13 amino acids. Trimming took 4 bases from V and 6 from J, leaving 12 bases between them. Written as DNA, the CDR3 is TGTGCCAGCAGCCCCACCATTCCGGATACGCAGTATTTT. This encodes CASSPTIPDTQYF.

In DNA, the CDR3 is TGTGCCAGCGGCACTGAGCAGTTCTTC. It encodes CASGTEQFF. The chain has TRBV12-3 or TRBV12-4 and TRBJ2-1; D remains unclear. V was pared by 8 bases and J by 9 bases, with 5 bases between. This CDR3 comprises 9 residues.

The chain uses TRBV6-5 and TRBJ1-1; a weak D match, TRBD1 (5 bases). This CDR3 has 12 residues. Trimming pared 4 bases from V and 9 bases from J, leaving 12 bases between. CDR1 is MNHEY and CDR2 is SVGAGI in the germline V gene. CDR3 sequence: CASSSVPGQAFF. CDR3 DNA: TGTGCCAGCAGTTCCGTACCAGGGCAAGCTTTCTTT.